Listed below are T cell receptor beta chains from one sample, sequenced in a study of T cells after yellow fever vaccination. MiXCR, run by TCRdb on the 5' RACE reads, gives a single entry per CDR3 protein. In the table there are 450,000 to 550,000 distinct CDR3 sequences, 15% to 20% of which are singletons. This specimen consisted of PBMCs, obtained 15 days after the yellow fever booster vaccination. Receptor source: a man aged 25 to 40 who received the YFV17D yellow fever vaccine. CDR3s include the opening cysteine and the closing phenylalanine or tryptophan. D genes are given only for firm matches. Size is omitted from some rows. Given values are once, few, many or a class for expanded clones.

J gene	D gene	V gene	clone size	CDR3 protein	CDR3 DNA
TRBJ1-5	TRBD1	TRBV4-2	few	CASSDRGNEPQHF	TGTGCCAGCAGCGACAGGGGGAATGAGCCCCAGCATTTT
TRBJ2-7	NA	TRBV20-1	NA	CSAPVAGLDSEQYF	TGCAGTGCCCCGGTGGCTGGCCTCGACTCCGAGCAGTACTTC
TRBJ2-1	TRBD1	TRBV20-1	few	CSATGQGGFLRWQFF	TGCAGTGCTACGGGACAGGGGGGGTTTCTGAGGTGGCAGTTCTTC
TRBJ2-7	NA	TRBV6-2/TRBV6-3	NA	CASTTISGYEQYF	TGTGCCAGCACCACCATTTCAGGGTACGAGCAGTACTTC
TRBJ2-3	NA	TRBV7-2	many	CASSLAGFTDTQYF	TGTGCCAGCAGCTTAGCGGGATTTACAGATACGCAGTATTTT
TRBJ2-5	NA	TRBV7-3	few	CASSRRDSETQYF	TGTGCCAGCAGCCGGAGGGACTCAGAGACCCAGTACTTC
TRBJ2-1	TRBD1	TRBV20-1	few	CSAYLSLGQGGNEQFF	TGCAGTGCTTATTTATCCCTAGGACAGGGGGGGAATGAGCAGTTCTTC
TRBJ2-7	NA	TRBV20-1	few	CSALLGYEQYF	TGCAGTGCCCTCCTCGGTTACGAGCAGTACTTC
TRBJ2-1	TRBD2	TRBV6-1	few	CASSRGLAGKEQFF	TGTGCCAGCAGTCGGGGACTAGCGGGAAAAGAGCAGTTCTTC
TRBJ2-7	TRBD1	TRBV5-5	few	CASSYGQGMSEQYF	TGTGCCAGCAGCTACGGACAGGGGATGTCCGAGCAGTACTTC
TRBJ2-7	TRBD2	TRBV20-1	NA	CSAASGSFYEQYF	TGCAGTGCTGCTAGCGGGAGTTTCTACGAGCAGTACTTC
TRBJ2-1	NA	TRBV11-2	NA	CASSLGGWSNEQFF	TGTGCCAGCAGCTTAGGAGGTTGGTCCAATGAGCAGTTCTTC
TRBJ1-5	NA	TRBV7-2	many	CASSLDSSPGNQPQHF	TGTGCCAGCAGCTTAGACTCTTCCCCCGGCAATCAGCCCCAGCATTTT
TRBJ2-1	NA	TRBV5-1	NA	CASSLGGQEQFF	TGCGCCAGCAGCTTGGGGGGTCAGGAGCAGTTCTTC
TRBJ2-1	TRBD2	TRBV18	few	CASSPALAGYNEQFF	TGTGCCAGCTCACCGGCGCTAGCGGGTTACAATGAGCAGTTCTTC
TRBJ1-5	NA	TRBV5-1	few	CASSLGGLGNQPQHF	TGCGCCAGCAGCTTGGGGGGGCTAGGGAATCAGCCCCAGCATTTT
TRBJ2-3	NA	TRBV20-1	NA	CSASRAQGIRTDTQYF	TGCAGTGCTAGCCGAGCTCAGGGGATTCGCACAGATACGCAGTATTTT
TRBJ2-1	NA	TRBV7-9	NA	CASSLGWEDPYNEQFF	TGTGCCAGCAGCTTAGGATGGGAGGATCCCTACAATGAGCAGTTCTTC
TRBJ2-5	TRBD2	TRBV12-3/TRBV12-4	NA	CASSPLLAGVETQYF	TGTGCCAGCAGTCCCCTCCTAGCGGGAGTCGAGACCCAGTACTTC
TRBJ1-5	NA	TRBV6-1	NA	CASRTGGHGQPQHF	TGTGCCAGCCGAACCGGGGGGCATGGTCAGCCCCAGCATTTT
TRBJ2-1	NA	TRBV29-1	NA	CSVGGSSSYNEQFF	TGCAGCGTTGGGGGGTCTAGCTCCTACAATGAGCAGTTCTTC
TRBJ2-7	TRBD2	TRBV6-6	few	CASSYETSQEQYF	TGTGCCAGCAGTTACGAGACTAGCCAAGAGCAGTACTTC
TRBJ2-5	TRBD2	TRBV27	few	CASRPPGLVEKTQYF	TGTGCCAGCAGGCCACCGGGACTAGTCGAGAAGACCCAGTACTTC
TRBJ2-1	TRBD2	TRBV6-2/TRBV6-3	NA	CASSSRTSGSFYNEQFF	TGTGCCAGCAGTTCTAGGACTAGCGGGAGTTTCTACAATGAGCAGTTCTTC
TRBJ2-3	TRBD1	TRBV5-1	NA	CASSSHRDRGVADTQYF	TGCGCCAGCAGCTCTCACCGGGACAGGGGGGTCGCAGATACGCAGTATTTT
TRBJ2-5	TRBD1	TRBV5-1	NA	CASSLGQGAVAQYF	TGCGCCAGCAGCCTGGGACAGGGGGCTGTGGCCCAGTACTTC
TRBJ2-2	NA	TRBV4-3	NA	CASSLHDSGGELFF	TGCGCCAGCTCCCTTCACGACAGCGGCGGGGAGCTGTTTTTT
TRBJ2-3	NA	TRBV18	many	CASSPLQTGSTDTQYF	TGTGCCAGCTCACCCCTCCAGACAGGTAGCACAGATACGCAGTATTTT
TRBJ1-1	NA	TRBV7-9	few	CANGGQEDLNTEAFF	TGTGCCAACGGGGGCCAGGAGGATTTGAACACTGAAGCTTTCTTT
TRBJ2-5	TRBD1	TRBV30	once	CAWSLQGPFQETQYF	TGTGCCTGGAGCCTACAGGGGCCCTTCCAAGAGACCCAGTACTTC
TRBJ2-3	NA	TRBV18	NA	CASSPPGTTSDTQYF	TGTGCCAGCTCACCCCCCGGGACAACTTCAGATACGCAGTATTTT
TRBJ2-7	NA	TRBV12-3/TRBV12-4	few	CASSLSRGGSEQYF	TGTGCCAGCAGTTTATCCAGGGGGGGATCCGAGCAGTACTTC